Listed below are T cell receptor beta chains from one sample, sequenced in a study of T cell responses to AZD1222 COVID-19 vaccine. Profiling relied on immunoSEQ multiplex PCR, and the TCRdb table lists in-frame clones only, not all of them. This repertoire shows approximately 82,000 clones, 90% found once; its top ten account for roughly 5.6%. Sequenced here: peripheral blood, sampled on day 0 of AZD1222 vaccination. Every receptor here comes from an adult in good health. CDR3s include the opening cysteine and the closing phenylalanine or tryptophan. A D gene is named only where the DNA matches it firmly. Expanded clones are given a class, and other clones once, few, many or no size at all.

D,length,size,V,J,DNA,CDR3
-,15,-,TRBV21-1,TRBJ2-1,TGTGCCAGCAGCAAATGGTCTCCTAAGGGCAATGAGCAGTTCTTC,CASSKWSPKGNEQFF
-,12,-,TRBV19,TRBJ1-5,TGTGCCAGTACCGGGCCCAATCAGCCCCAGCATTTT,CASTGPNQPQHF
TRBD1,14,-,TRBV5-1,TRBJ2-7,TGCGCCAGCAGCATAAGACAGGGGGCTGGCGAGCAGTACTTC,CASSIRQGAGEQYF
TRBD1,16,-,TRBV9,TRBJ2-7,TGTGCCAGCAGCGAGGAGGGGACAGGGCACGAATACGAGCAGTACTTC,CASSEEGTGHEYEQYF
-,15,-,TRBV6-2/TRBV6-3,TRBJ2-3,TGTGCCAGCAGTTACTCGACGGGGGTCACAGATACGCAGTATTTT,CASSYSTGVTDTQYF
TRBD1,14,-,TRBV7-9,TRBJ1-2,TGTGCCAGCAGCTCTGGGACAGGGTTATCGAGCTACACCTTC,CASSSGTGLSSYTF
-,16,once,TRBV14,TRBJ2-7,TGTGCCAGCAGCCAAAAAGGGGTAGGGAGGAGCTACGAGCAGTACTTC,CASSQKGVGRSYEQYF
-,15,-,TRBV21-1,TRBJ2-7,TGTGCCAGCAGCAAAGAGGGACAGATCTACTGGGAGCAGTACTTC,CASSKEGQIYWEQYF
-,13,-,TRBV19,TRBJ1-5,TGTGCCAGTACCCGGGACCGCAATCAGCCCCAGCATTTT,CASTRDRNQPQHF
-,18,-,TRBV7-2,TRBJ1-3,TGTGCCAGCAGCTTAGTGGGCGGTCATCTGGTCGCTGGAAACACCATATATTTT,CASSLVGGHLVAGNTIYF
-,12,few,TRBV27,TRBJ1-6,TGTGCCAGTGGGGACCTTAATTCACCCCTCCACTTT,CASGDLNSPLHF
-,15,-,TRBV28,TRBJ1-5,TGTGCCAGCAGTTTTGGCAGGGTGAGCAATCAGCCCCAGCATTTT,CASSFGRVSNQPQHF
TRBD1,13,-,TRBV30,TRBJ1-4,TGTGCCTGGAGCCCAGGGGGTTATGAAAAACTGTTTTTT,CAWSPGGYEKLFF
TRBD1,13,-,TRBV29-1,TRBJ1-4,TGCAGCGTTCTCATGACAGGGGTTGAAAAACTGTTTTTT,CSVLMTGVEKLFF
TRBD1,14,-,TRBV15,TRBJ2-3,TGTGCCACCGATACTGGGACAGCCCCGGGGACGCAGTATTTT,CATDTGTAPGTQYF
-,14,-,TRBV11-2,TRBJ1-2,TGTGCCAGCAGCTTACCAGGTTCGGACTATGGCTACACCTTC,CASSLPGSDYGYTF
-,13,-,TRBV6-5,TRBJ1-1,TGTGCCAGCAACTTTGGAGGGGGGTATGAAGCTTTCTTT,CASNFGGGYEAFF
TRBD2,14,-,TRBV27,TRBJ2-5,TGTGCCAGCAGAAGGACTAGCGTGAGGGAGACCCAGTACTTC,CASRRTSVRETQYF
-,12,-,TRBV6-6,TRBJ1-1,TGTGCCAGCAGTTACTCACAGGCCGAAGCTTTCTTT,CASSYSQAEAFF
-,15,-,TRBV19,TRBJ2-1,TGTGCCAGTAGTATAAGGGTAAGTTCGTACAATGAGCAGTTCTTC,CASSIRVSSYNEQFF
TRBD1,15,-,TRBV7-2,TRBJ2-3,TGTGCCAGCAGCTTAGAGGGACAGGGGGGTTCCGCGCAGTATTTT,CASSLEGQGGSAQYF
TRBD2,19,-,TRBV11-2,TRBJ2-7,TGTGCCAGCAGCTTCTCGACTAGCGGGGGGACCAACCCTTACTACGAGCAGTACTTC,CASSFSTSGGTNPYYEQYF
-,15,-,TRBV7-8,TRBJ2-5,TGTGCCAGCAGCTTAGCGGGGGGTCGACAAGAGACCCAGTACTTC,CASSLAGGRQETQYF
-,13,-,TRBV7-2,TRBJ1-5,TGTGCCAGCAGCTCCTCCCCCGGGCAGCCCCAGCATTTT,CASSSSPGQPQHF
-,13,once,TRBV14,TRBJ1-1,TGTGCCAGCAGGGCGCAGGGGAACACTGAAGCTTTCTTT,CASRAQGNTEAFF
-,15,once,TRBV11-2,TRBJ1-5,TGTGCCAGCAGCTTAGAGGGGGCAGACCATCAGCCCCAGCATTTT,CASSLEGADHQPQHF
-,14,-,TRBV5-1,TRBJ1-1,TGCGCCAGCAGCTTCAGGGGATCGAACACTGAAGCTTTCTTT,CASSFRGSNTEAFF
TRBD1,16,-,TRBV7-9,TRBJ2-1,TGTGCCAGCAGCTTTTGGACAGGGTTTAACGTGAATGAGCAGTTCTTC,CASSFWTGFNVNEQFF
-,14,-,TRBV9,TRBJ1-2,TGTGCCAGCAGCCCAGGCCCAGCTAACTATGGCTACACCTTC,CASSPGPANYGYTF
TRBD2,14,-,TRBV14,TRBJ2-1,TGTGCCAGCAGCCTGGGACTAGCGGGGGGGGAGCAGTTCTTC,CASSLGLAGGEQFF
-,14,-,TRBV27,TRBJ1-4,TGTGCCAGCAGTTTTGTTTCGGAATCAACGAAACTGTTTTTT,CASSFVSESTKLFF
-,15,-,TRBV6-2/TRBV6-3,TRBJ1-1,TGTGCCAGCAGGCCTCCGCAGCGGAGTAACACTGAAGCTTTCTTT,CASRPPQRSNTEAFF
-,12,-,TRBV5-4,TRBJ2-3,TGTGCCAGCAGCCAAGCCACAGATACGCAGTATTTT,CASSQATDTQYF
-,13,-,TRBV10-1,TRBJ2-5,TGCGCCAGCAGTGAGTCGGGCAAAGAGACCCAGTACTTC,CASSESGKETQYF
-,14,-,TRBV19,TRBJ1-1,TGTGCCAGTACCCCTCGGGTAACCCGAACTGAAGCTTTCTTT,CASTPRVTRTEAFF
TRBD1,15,-,TRBV4-1,TRBJ1-3,TGCGCCAGCAGCCCCTTGGACAGGGCTCGAAACACCATATATTTT,CASSPLDRARNTIYF
-,15,-,TRBV28,TRBJ1-3,TGTGCCAGCAGAGCTCGAAGGATATCTGGAAACACCATATATTTT,CASRARRISGNTIYF
-,15,-,TRBV6-2/TRBV6-3,TRBJ2-3,TGTGCCAGCAGTACGGAGCGGTTTAGCACAGATACGCAGTATTTT,CASSTERFSTDTQYF
-,11,-,TRBV2,TRBJ2-5,TGTGCCAGCAGGGGTGGGGAGACCCAGTACTTC,CASRGGETQYF
-,13,-,TRBV11-2,TRBJ2-7,TGTGCCAGCAGCTCAGGTGGGGACTACGAGCAGTACTTC,CASSSGGDYEQYF
-,15,-,TRBV6-5,TRBJ1-2,TGTGCCAGCAGTTACCAGAAGGCGCAAGCGGGGGGCTACACCTTC,CASSYQKAQAGGYTF
TRBD2,19,-,TRBV3-1/TRBV3-2,TRBJ2-6,TGTGCCAGCAGCCTCCCTAGCGGGGGAAGCCGCTCTGGGGCCAACGTCCTGACTTTC,CASSLPSGGSRSGANVLTF
TRBD1,13,-,TRBV4-3,TRBJ1-2,TGCGCCAGCAGCCAGGATACAGGGGTTGGCTACACCTTC,CASSQDTGVGYTF
TRBD1,15,-,TRBV24-1,TRBJ2-5,TGTGCCACCAGTGATTTGGGGACAGGGAGGGAGACCCAGTACTTC,CATSDLGTGRETQYF
TRBD1,15,-,TRBV4-3,TRBJ1-1,TGCGCCAGCAGCCAAGATAAACAGGGGGCTACTGAAGCTTTCTTT,CASSQDKQGATEAFF
-,15,-,TRBV15,TRBJ2-5,TGTGCCACCAGCAGAGGACATCACCTCCAAGAGACCCAGTACTTC,CATSRGHHLQETQYF
-,15,-,TRBV7-8,TRBJ2-3,TGTGCCAGCAGCTTAGCGGACCGGCTAGGAGATACGCAGTATTTT,CASSLADRLGDTQYF
TRBD1,15,-,TRBV6-5,TRBJ1-1,TGTGCCAGCAGTCCATGGACAGGGGTGAACACTGAAGCTTTCTTT,CASSPWTGVNTEAFF
TRBD1,14,-,TRBV2,TRBJ1-4,TGTGCCAGCAGCTCCAGGGGGACTAATGAAAAACTGTTTTTT,CASSSRGTNEKLFF
-,14,-,TRBV11-2,TRBJ1-5,TGTGCCAGCAGCCGAGACTGGGGCAATCAGCCCCAGCATTTT,CASSRDWGNQPQHF
-,13,-,TRBV7-3,TRBJ2-3,TGTGCCAGCAGCTTAGCGGCGGCCCATACGCAGTATTTT,CASSLAAAHTQYF
-,15,-,TRBV5-1,TRBJ1-3,TGCGCCAGCAGCACGGACAGCCCTGGAGGAAACACCATATATTTT,CASSTDSPGGNTIYF
TRBD1,17,medium-sized,TRBV6-1,TRBJ1-6,TGTGCCAGCAGTGCACCTCGGGACAGAATAATCAATTCACCCCTCCACTTT,CASSAPRDRIINSPLHF
-,15,-,TRBV19,TRBJ1-1,TGTGCCAGTACCATGGTGGGCACTCCGAACACTGAAGCTTTCTTT,CASTMVGTPNTEAFF
TRBD1,14,-,TRBV5-1,TRBJ2-7,TGCGCCAGCAGCATGACAGGGGGGTCCTACGAGCAGTACTTC,CASSMTGGSYEQYF
-,16,-,TRBV28,TRBJ1-5,TGTGCCAGCAGTTTATGGGGGGTGGGGGAGAATCAGCCCCAGCATTTT,CASSLWGVGENQPQHF
-,16,-,TRBV5-5,TRBJ1-6,TGTGCCAGCAGCTTAAGGATAGGGCTTTATAATTCACCCCTCCACTTT,CASSLRIGLYNSPLHF